These 13 T cell receptor beta chains were all obtained from the same sample, sequenced in a study of PD-1 blockade in classical Hodgkin lymphoma. Produced via immunoSEQ multiplex PCR; TCRdb's table is partial and in-frame only. The sample contains 2,500 to 3,500 clones, roughly 70% of which appear only once. The time point denotes: newly diagnosed, previously untreated cHL patient sample. From thawed PBMCs, CD8+ T cells were isolated by magnetic negative selection. Sequencing was done on a sample of CD8+ T cells from blood. These receptors all come from a human donor with classical Hodgkin lymphoma.

By proportion, this clone is large. The genes are TRBV5-1 and TRBJ2-1; a weak D match, TRBD1 (6 bases). Per the germline V gene, CDR1 is SGHRS and CDR2 is YFSETQ. V lost 4 bases and J 2 bases, leaving 13 bases between the germline ends. The length of the CDR3 is 15 residues. The CDR3 reads CASSPETGPYNEQFF. The CDR3 bases are TGCGCCAGCAGCCCGGAGACAGGTCCCTACAATGAGCAGTTCTTC. The whole variable domain, filled in from reference TRBV5-1 and TRBJ2-1, reads KAGVTQTPRYLIKTRGQQVTLSCSPISGHRSVSWYQQTPGQGLQFLFEYFSETQRNKGNFPGRFSGRQFSNSRSEMNVSTLELGDSALYLCASSPETGPYNEQFFGPGTRLTVL.

The V and J genes are TRBV6-1 and TRBJ2-1; no firm D call. Germline V gives CDR1 MNHNS, CDR2 SASEGT. The CDR3 spans 13 residues. V dropped 7 bases and J dropped 3 bases, with 10 bases sitting between them. The CDR3 here is CASKAPDYNEQFF. The DNA of the CDR3 is TGTGCCAGCAAGGCCCCGGACTACAATGAGCAGTTCTTC.

V and J are TRBV2 and TRBJ1-3; D is ambiguous. The CDR3 loop spans 15 amino acids. Germline V gives CDR1 SNHLY, CDR2 FYNNEI. V gave up 7 bases and J gave up 0 bases, with 13 bases separating them. CDR3 DNA sequence: TGTGCCAGCATACCTCAGCCGAACTCTGGAAACACCATATATTTT. Its translation is CASIPQPNSGNTIYF.

The V call is TRBV6-5, the J call TRBJ2-2, with 9 bases matching TRBD2. This CDR3 is 16 amino acids long. Germline lookup yields CDR1 MNHEY and CDR2 SVGAGI. Trimming at V came to 0 bases and at J to 5 bases, leaving 4 bases not matched to a gene. CDR3 sequence reads: CASSYSSGRRTGELFF. CDR3 bases: TGTGCCAGCAGTTACTCTAGCGGGAGAAGGACCGGGGAGCTGTTTTTT.

The chain uses TRBV5-4 and TRBJ2-7; tentative D call: TRBD2 (7 bases). The CDR3 extends over 17 amino acids. V was shortened by 0 bases and J by 0 bases, with 16 bases between the two germline ends. Germline assignment: CDR1 SGHNT and CDR2 YYREEE (reference sequence). CDR3 sequence (DNA): TGTGCCAGCAGCTTGGGGGGCGGGGGCCGCAGCTCCTACGAGCAGTACTTC. Protein: CASSLGGGGRSSYEQYF.

This rearrangement joins TRBV18 to TRBJ2-5; the D gene is possibly TRBD1 (8 bases). There are 16 residues in the CDR3. Trimming shortened V by 2 bases and J by 2 bases, and 15 bases separated the two germline ends. In germline, CDR1 is KGHSH, CDR2 LQKENI. The CDR3 sequence is CASSPSQGGAQETQYF. The CDR3 DNA is TGTGCCAGCTCACCATCACAGGGGGGGGCACAAGAGACCCAGTACTTC.

This chain uses TRBV12-2 with TRBJ2-7. TRBV12-2 corresponds to a pseudogene. The CDR3 spans 14 residues. CDR3 sequence: CASRFNRCTYEQYF. CDR3 coding DNA: TGTGCAAGTCGCTTTAACCGTTGTACCTACGAGCAGTACTTC.

This chain joins TRBV5-5 and TRBJ2-1; D gene unclear. Germline V gene sequence: CDR1 SGHKS, CDR2 YYEKEE (reference sequence). V was trimmed by 2 bases and J by 5 bases, leaving 2 bases between them. There are 11 residues in the CDR3. In nucleotides, the CDR3 is TGTGCCAGCAGCTTAAACAATGAGCAGTTCTTC. It codes for CASSLNNEQFF.

The chain has TRBV12-5 and TRBJ2-3, with D possibly matching TRBD2 (6 bases). V was clipped by 5 bases and J by 6 bases, with 15 bases between them. The CDR3 is 14 residues long. Germline lookup yields CDR1 LGHNT and CDR2 FRNRAP. The CDR3 is CASGLDSRGDTQYF. In DNA, the CDR3 is TGTGCTAGTGGTCTGGACTCCCGGGGGGATACGCAGTATTTT.

The chain carries TRBV25-1 and TRBJ1-2, with 7 bases matching TRBD1. Unmatched junction bases numbered 4, after V lost 5 bases and J lost 7 bases. This CDR3 is built from 12 residues. Per germline, CDR1 MGHDK and CDR2 SYGVNS. The CDR3 reads CASSTTGLGYTF. CDR3 DNA sequence: TGTGCCAGCAGTACGACAGGGCTTGGCTACACCTTC.

V is TRBV6-4 and J is TRBJ2-5, with 8 bases that match TRBD2. V was clipped by 2 bases and J by 5 bases; unmatched bases: 7. CDR3 length: 15 residues. Germline CDR1 and CDR2: MRHNA and SNTAGT. The CDR3 nucleotides read TGTGCCAGCAGTGACATTAGCGGGACGGGGGAGACCCAGTACTTC. Translated: CASSDISGTGETQYF.

This clone was counted between two and nine times. Written as DNA, the CDR3 is TGTGCCAGCAGCCACGGACAGGGGTTCTACGAGCAGTACTTC. Translating it yields CASSHGQGFYEQYF. This sequence joins TRBV7-9 and TRBJ2-7; 9 nucleotides line up with TRBD1. The CDR3 covers 14 residues. V was pared by 5 bases and J by 3 bases, with 5 bases of the junction left unmatched. Germline CDR1 is SEHNR and CDR2 is FQNEAQ (reference sequence).

A single count supports this clone. This chain uses TRBV4-1 with TRBJ2-1; D is unresolved. CDR3 length equals 12 residues. Trimming cost V 4 bases and J 9 bases, with 10 bases left between them. Germline V gene data show CDR1 as MGHRA and CDR2 as YSYEKL. The chain's CDR3 is CASSPPGIEQFF. The CDR3 DNA reads TGCGCCAGCAGCCCACCGGGCATTGAGCAGTTCTTC.